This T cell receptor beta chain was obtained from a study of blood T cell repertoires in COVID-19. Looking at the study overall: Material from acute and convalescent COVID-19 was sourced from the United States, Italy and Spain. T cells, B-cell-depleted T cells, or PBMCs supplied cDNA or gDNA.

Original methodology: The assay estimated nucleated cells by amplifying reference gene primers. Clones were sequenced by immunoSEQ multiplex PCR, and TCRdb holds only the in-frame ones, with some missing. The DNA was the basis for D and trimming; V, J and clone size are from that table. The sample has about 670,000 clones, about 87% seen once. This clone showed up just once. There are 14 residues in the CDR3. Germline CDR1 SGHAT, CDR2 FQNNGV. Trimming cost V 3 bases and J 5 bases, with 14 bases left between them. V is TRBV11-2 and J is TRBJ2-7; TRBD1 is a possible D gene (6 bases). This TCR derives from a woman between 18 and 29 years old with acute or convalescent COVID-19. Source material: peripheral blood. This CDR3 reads CASSFSGQEDEQYF. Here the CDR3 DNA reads TGTGCCAGCAGCTTTTCGGGACAAGAAGACGAGCAGTACTTC.